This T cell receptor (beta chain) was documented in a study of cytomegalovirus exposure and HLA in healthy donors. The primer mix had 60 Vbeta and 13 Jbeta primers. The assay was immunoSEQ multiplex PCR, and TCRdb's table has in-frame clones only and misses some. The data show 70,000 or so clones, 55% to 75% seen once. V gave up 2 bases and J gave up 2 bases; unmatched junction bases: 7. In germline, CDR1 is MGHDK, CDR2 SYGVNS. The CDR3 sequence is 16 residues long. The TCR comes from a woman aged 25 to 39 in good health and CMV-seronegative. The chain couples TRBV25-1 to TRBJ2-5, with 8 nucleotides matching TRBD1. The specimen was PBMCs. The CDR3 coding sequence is TGTGCCAGCAGTGAAGGGGGGACAGGTGCGCAAGAGACCCAGTACTTC. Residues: CASSEGGTGAQETQYF.